The clone carrying this T cell receptor beta chain was seen more than once but under ten times. Antigen specificity is unknown. This sample was included in a study of CD8 T cells in ankylosing spondylitis. Study results and caveats: It appeared that ankylosing spondylitis blood was characterized by a TCR beta motif of about eight highly homologous variants. Some motif variants had been reported before (in reactive arthritis synovial fluid and blood). Disease-linked clones proved CD8+ and comparatively uncommon in peripheral blood.

Each TCR beta library was made by quantitative 5'-RACE that incorporated molecular barcodes. TCRdb analysed the 5' RACE reads with MiXCR anew, one entry per CDR3 protein. This table holds about 130,000 distinct CDR3 sequences, approximately 9.9% found once. The CDR3 is made up of 17 amino acids. V was pared by 0 bases and J by 6 bases, with 19 bases between. Germline V gives CDR1 MNHEY, CDR2 SVGEGT. Material: blood, either unsorted or a sorted T cell fraction (not recorded which). The genes are TRBV6-2 or TRBV6-3 and TRBJ2-3; a weak D match, TRBD2 (6 bases). The source of this sequence is a male donor with ankylosing spondylitis or in good health (not recorded which). CDR3 in amino acids: CASSYSVGDYLADTQYF. Written as DNA, the CDR3 is TGTGCCAGCAGTTACTCCGTCGGTGATTACCTAGCGGATACGCAGTATTTT.